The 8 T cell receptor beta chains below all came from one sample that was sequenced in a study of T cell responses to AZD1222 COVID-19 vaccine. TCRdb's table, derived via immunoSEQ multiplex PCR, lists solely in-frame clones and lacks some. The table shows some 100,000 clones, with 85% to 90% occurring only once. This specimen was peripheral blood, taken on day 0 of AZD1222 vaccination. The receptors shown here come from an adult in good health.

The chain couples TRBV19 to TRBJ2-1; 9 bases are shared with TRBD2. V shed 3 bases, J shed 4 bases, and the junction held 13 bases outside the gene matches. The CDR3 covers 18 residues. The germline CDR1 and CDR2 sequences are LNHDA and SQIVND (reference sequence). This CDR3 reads CASSMIGGGRVAYNEQFF. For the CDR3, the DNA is TGTGCCAGTAGTATGATCGGCGGCGGGAGGGTAGCTTACAATGAGCAGTTCTTC.

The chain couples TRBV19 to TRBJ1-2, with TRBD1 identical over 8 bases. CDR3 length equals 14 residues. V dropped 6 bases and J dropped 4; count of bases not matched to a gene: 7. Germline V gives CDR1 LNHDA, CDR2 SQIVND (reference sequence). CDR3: CASSDLQGAYGYTF. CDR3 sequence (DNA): TGTGCCAGTAGCGATTTGCAGGGGGCCTATGGCTACACCTTC. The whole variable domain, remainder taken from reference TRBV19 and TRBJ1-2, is DGGITQSPKYLFRKEGQNVTLSCEQNLNHDAMYWYRQDPGQGLRLIYYSQIVNDFQKGDIAEGYSVSREKKESFPLTVTSAQKNPTAFYLCASSDLQGAYGYTFGSGTRLTVV.

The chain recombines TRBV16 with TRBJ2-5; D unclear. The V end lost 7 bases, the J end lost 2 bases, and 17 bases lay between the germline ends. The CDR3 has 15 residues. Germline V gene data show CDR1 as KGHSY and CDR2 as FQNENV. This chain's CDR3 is CASTPTTGVQETQYF. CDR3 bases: TGTGCCAGCACCCCAACAACTGGGGTTCAAGAGACCCAGTACTTC.

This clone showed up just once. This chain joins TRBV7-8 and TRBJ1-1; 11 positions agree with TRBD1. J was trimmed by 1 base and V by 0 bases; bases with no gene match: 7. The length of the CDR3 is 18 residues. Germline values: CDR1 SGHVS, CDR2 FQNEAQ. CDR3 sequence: CASSLAGQGAGGNTEAFF. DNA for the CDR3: TGTGCCAGCAGCTTAGCTGGACAGGGGGCTGGAGGGAACACTGAAGCTTTCTTT. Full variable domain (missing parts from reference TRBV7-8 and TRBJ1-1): GAGVSQSPRYKVAKRGQDVALRCDPISGHVSLFWYQQALGQGPEFLTYFQNEAQLDKSGLPSDRFFAERPEGSVSTLKIQRTQQEDSAVYLCASSLAGQGAGGNTEAFFGQGTRLTVV.

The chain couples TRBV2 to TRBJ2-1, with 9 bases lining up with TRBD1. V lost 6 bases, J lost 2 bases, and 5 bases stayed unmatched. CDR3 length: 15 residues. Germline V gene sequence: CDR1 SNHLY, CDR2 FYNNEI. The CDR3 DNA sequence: TGTGCCAGCAGGGAACAGGGGGCTCCCTACAATGAGCAGTTCTTC. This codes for CASREQGAPYNEQFF. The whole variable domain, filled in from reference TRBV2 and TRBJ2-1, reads EPEVTQTPSHQVTQMGQEVILRCVPISNHLYFYWYRQILGQKVEFLVSFYNNEISEKSEIFDDQFSVERPDGSNFTLKIRSTKLEDSAMYFCASREQGAPYNEQFFGPGTRLTVL.

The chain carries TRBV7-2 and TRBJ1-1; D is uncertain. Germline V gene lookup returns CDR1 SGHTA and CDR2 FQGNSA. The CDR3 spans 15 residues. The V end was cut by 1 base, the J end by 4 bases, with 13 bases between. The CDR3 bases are TGTGCCAGCAGCTTAGGGGCAGTGACGTCCACTGAAGCTTTCTTT. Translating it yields CASSLGAVTSTEAFF.

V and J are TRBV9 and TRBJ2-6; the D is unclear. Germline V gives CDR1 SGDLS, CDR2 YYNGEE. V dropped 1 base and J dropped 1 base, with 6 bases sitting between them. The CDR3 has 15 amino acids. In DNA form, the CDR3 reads TGTGCCAGCAGCGTAACGGGTTCTGGGGCCAACGTCCTGACTTTC. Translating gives CASSVTGSGANVLTF.

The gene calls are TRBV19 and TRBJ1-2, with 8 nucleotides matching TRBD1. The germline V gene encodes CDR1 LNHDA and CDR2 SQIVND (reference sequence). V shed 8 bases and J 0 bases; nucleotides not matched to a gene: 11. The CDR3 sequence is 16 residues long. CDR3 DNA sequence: TGTGCCAGTCGTAGGACAGGGCTACTTGCTAACTATGGCTACACCTTC. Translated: CASRRTGLLANYGYTF.